The 25 T cell receptor beta chains in this list originate from one sample, sequenced in a study of tumor-infiltrating lymphocytes in oesophageal squamous cell carcinoma. TCRdb recomputed calls from the PCR reads with MiXCR, one row per CDR3 protein. The table shows over 15,000 distinct CDR3 sequences, with about 50% occurring only once. The sequencing input was esophageal tumor tissue. The receptors shown here come from a male donor with esophageal squamous cell carcinoma.

The V and J genes are TRBV3-1 and TRBJ1-4; D may be TRBD1 (5 bases). The V end lost 2 bases, the J end lost 7 bases, and 20 bases lay between the germline ends. The germline V gene has CDR1 LGHDT and CDR2 YNNKEL (reference sequence). CDR3 length: 17 amino acids. Here the CDR3 reads CASSQTLENTRGEKLFF. For the CDR3, the DNA is TGTGCCAGCAGCCAAACCCTGGAAAATACAAGGGGTGAAAAACTGTTTTTT.

The gene calls are TRBV7-2 and TRBJ2-1; maybe TRBD2 (5 bases). This CDR3 comprises 13 residues. V lost 5 bases and J lost 7, with 12 bases in between. Germline V gives CDR1 SGHTA, CDR2 FQGNSA. For the CDR3, the DNA is TGTGCCAGCAGCCGCGGGCGGCGAAATGAGCAGTTCTTC. This encodes CASSRGRRNEQFF.

This sequence joins TRBV27 and TRBJ2-7; 7 bases fit TRBD1. The germline V gene encodes CDR1 MNHEY and CDR2 SMNVEV (reference sequence). The trim removed 9 bases at V and 2 bases at J, leaving 7 bases unmatched. This CDR3 region has 13 residues. The CDR3 DNA reads as TGTGCCAGAACCCTTGGACAGGCCTACGAGCAGTACTTC. Translation gives CARTLGQAYEQYF.

There are many counts of this clonotype. V gene TRBV7-9 combines with J gene TRBJ1-2; TRBD1 might be the D (6 bases). Between the trimmed V and J ends, which lost 4 bases and 0 bases, there was a span of 9 bases. The CDR3 runs 14 residues. Germline values: CDR1 SEHNR, CDR2 FQNEAQ (reference sequence). The CDR3 reads CASSSGQSNYGYTF. In nucleotides, the CDR3 is TGTGCCAGCAGCTCAGGACAGTCTAACTATGGCTACACCTTC.

This clonotype came up many times. The chain combines TRBV5-1 with TRBJ2-5; TRBD2 matches 11 bases. V trimming: 1 base; J trimming: 11 bases; junction bases outside the gene matches: 13. The CDR3 runs 16 residues. Germline V gene data show CDR1 as SGHRS and CDR2 as YFSETQ. CDR3 nucleotides: TGCGCCAGCAGCTTGAGTCTAGCGGGAGGCGGCAATGAGCAGTACTTC. Its translation is CASSLSLAGGGNEQYF.

V gene TRBV6-8 combines with J gene TRBJ2-3; 14 bases fit TRBD2. Per germline, CDR1 MNHGY and CDR2 SAAAGT. With V trimmed by 7 bases and J by 8 bases, 5 bases remained unmatched. CDR3 length: 14 amino acids. For the CDR3, the DNA is TGTGCCAGCACTCTCGGACTAGCGGGAGGTACGCAGTATTTT. Amino acid sequence: CASTLGLAGGTQYF.

Relative to its sample, this clonotype is large (0.1 to 1%). The chain is built from TRBV7-9 and TRBJ2-3, with a possible D match to TRBD1 (7 bases). Deletions cut 4 bases from V and 6 bases from J, with 17 bases between. CDR1 SEHNR and CDR2 FQNEAQ come from the germline V gene (reference sequence). There are 15 residues in the CDR3. CDR3 region: CASSWGDSRADTQYF. The CDR3 DNA follows: TGTGCCAGCAGCTGGGGGGACAGCAGAGCCGATACGCAGTATTTT.

The rearrangement joins TRBV7-4 to TRBJ2-3; D is undetermined. The DNA end lines up better with TRBJ2-1; the J call may be wrong. Per the germline V gene, CDR1 is SGHVT and CDR2 is SQSDAQ. CDR3 size: 11 residues. CDR3 nucleotide sequence: TGTGCCAGCAGCTTAGAGAATGAGCAGTTCTTC. Its protein is CASSLENEQFF.

The V gene is TRBV7-9, the J gene TRBJ2-7, with 7 bases fitting TRBD2. The CDR3 sequence is 15 residues long. V trimming: 1 base; J trimming: 3 bases; junction bases outside the gene matches: 6. Looked up from germline, CDR1 is SEHNR and CDR2 is FQNEAQ (reference sequence). The CDR3 nucleotides are TGTGCCAGCAGCTTAGATCTAGCGGTTCACTACGAGCAGTACTTC. It translates to CASSLDLAVHYEQYF.

The rearrangement links TRBV7-9 to TRBJ2-1, with TRBD2 identical over 7 bases. V was pared by 4 bases and J by 3 bases, with 3 bases of the junction left unmatched. Germline CDR1 is SEHNR and CDR2 is FQNEAQ (reference sequence). CDR3 length: 14 residues. The CDR3 protein is CASSSAGNYNEQFF. The CDR3 bases are TGTGCCAGCAGCTCAGCGGGAAACTACAATGAGCAGTTCTTC.

The chain recombines TRBV11-2 with TRBJ2-7; 7 bases map to TRBD1. This CDR3 spans 15 amino acids. Germline CDR1 reads SGHAT; CDR2 reads FQNNGV. Trimming removed 1 base from V and 4 bases from J; junction bases left unmatched: 7. This CDR3 reads CASSLVGTVQYEQYF. The CDR3, as DNA: TGTGCCAGCAGCTTAGTCGGGACAGTCCAATACGAGCAGTACTTC.

This chain links TRBV11-1 with TRBJ2-3, with 11 bases lining up with TRBD2. Germline V lookup: CDR1 SGHAT, CDR2 FQDESV (reference sequence). The CDR3 covers 15 residues. J lost 10 bases, V lost 0 bases, and 6 bases had no gene match. The CDR3, as DNA: TGTGCCAGCAGCTTAGCTACTAGCGGGAGCAAACCGCAGTATTTT. It translates to CASSLATSGSKPQYF.

The chain is built from TRBV7-6 and TRBJ2-2; TRBD2 matches 9 bases. Germline trimming cut 5 bases from V and 4 bases from J; bases unmatched to any gene: 11. The germline V gene encodes CDR1 SGHVS and CDR2 FNYEAQ. The CDR3 consists of 17 residues. The CDR3 nucleotides are TGTGCCAGCAGCCTCAGGACTAGCGAGGGACGCACCGGGGAGCTGTTTTTT. This codes for CASSLRTSEGRTGELFF. Variable domain in full (rest from reference TRBV7-6 and TRBJ2-2): GAGVSQSPRYKVTKRGQDVALRCDPISGHVSLYWYRQALGQGPEFLTYFNYEAQQDKSGLPNDRFSAERPEGSISTLTIQRTEQRDSAMYRCASSLRTSEGRTGELFFGEGSRLTVL.

The chain combines TRBV7-8 with TRBJ2-1; D is possibly TRBD2 (6 bases). The J call may be in error: the DNA end matches TRBJ2-5 better. The germline V gene has CDR1 SGHVS and CDR2 FQNEAQ. CDR3 length: 15 residues. The CDR3 is CASSSDGGDQETQYF. The CDR3 bases are TGTGCCAGCAGCTCCGATGGAGGGGACCAAGAGACCCAGTACTTC.

The chain uses TRBV10-1 and TRBJ2-3, with D perhaps matching TRBD2 (5 bases). The J call may be incorrect, as the DNA end agrees better with TRBJ2-1. Per germline, CDR1 WNHNN and CDR2 SYGVQD (reference sequence). CDR3 size: 16 residues. CDR3 nucleotide sequence: TGCGCCAGCAGCTCTGATTTGGGCTCCCTCGGCGGGGAGCAGTTCTTC. As protein: CASSSDLGSLGGEQFF.

CDR3 nucleotides: TGTGCCAGCAGCTTAGGCGGAAGCGAGCAGTACTTC. It translates to CASSLGGSEQYF. The rearrangement links TRBV11-1 to TRBJ2-7; D is ambiguous. CDR3 size: 12 residues. The ends were cut back, 1 base at V and 6 bases at J, with 7 bases in the middle. Per germline, CDR1 SGHAT and CDR2 FQDESV (reference sequence).

This clonotype was counted only a few times. The V gene is TRBV6-1, the J gene TRBJ1-2; D not resolved. Germline loops: CDR1 MNHNS, CDR2 SASEGT. CDR3 length: 16 residues. With 6 bases removed from V and 1 base from J, the gap between germline ends came to 18 bases. CDR3 protein: CASRAPGEWLNYGYTF. The DNA of the CDR3 is TGTGCCAGCAGGGCCCCGGGCGAGTGGCTTAACTATGGCTACACCTTC.

This clonotype is labeled medium-sized (0.01 to 0.1%). Compared with germline, one end of the junction differs, possibly owing to a read error. The chain employs TRBV7-7 and TRBJ2-7; the D call may be TRBD1 or TRBD2 (5 bases each). Germline V CDR1 and CDR2: SSHAT, FNYEAQ (reference sequence). The CDR3 sequence is 14 residues long. The CDR3 nucleotides are TGTGCTAGCAGCTTAGGTAGAGGGGCAAACGAGCAGTACTTC. Its translation: CASSLGRGANEQYF.

The chain combines TRBV6-1 with TRBJ2-2; D gene uncertain. Judging by the DNA end, TRBJ1-3 fits better; the J call may be wrong. The CDR3 runs to 17 residues. Germline loops: CDR1 MNHNS, CDR2 SASEGT. The CDR3 DNA follows: TGTGCCAGCACTCCTGGAAAACGGGTCCTCTCTGGAAACACCATATATTTT. Translated: CASTPGKRVLSGNTIYF.

For this clonotype: This likely comes from a read error, as the CDR3 has no conserved phenylalanine or tryptophan at its end. The DNA is left out, because the CDR3 cannot be placed on it with certainty; the CDR3 is given as TCRdb lists it. This chain links TRBV4-3 with TRBJ2-4; the DNA was not used to check the table's D call, TRBD2. Germline CDR1 and CDR2: LGHNA and YSLEER. The CDR3 length equals 8 residues, ends included. The CDR3 spells CASSSTSG.

The chain joins TRBV28 to TRBJ2-1; TRBD1 matches 8 bases. This CDR3 is 16 amino acids long. Germline V lookup: CDR1 MDHEN, CDR2 SYDVKM. Trimming cost V 4 bases and J 3 bases; bases outside gene matches: 8. This chain's CDR3 is CASSSSSGGFYNEQFF. The CDR3 nucleotides are TGTGCCAGCAGTTCCTCTTCAGGGGGCTTCTACAATGAGCAGTTCTTC.

This chain joins TRBV7-6 and TRBJ2-5, with no clear D. The germline V gene encodes CDR1 SGHVS and CDR2 FNYEAQ. This CDR3 is 13 amino acids long. Trimming removed 3 bases at V and 0 bases at J, with 5 bases between. The DNA of the CDR3 is TGTGCCAGCAGCTTCGGGTACCAAGAGACCCAGTACTTC. Protein sequence: CASSFGYQETQYF.

This clonotype has just a few counts. The rearrangement links TRBV24-1 to TRBJ2-1; 11 nucleotides match TRBD2. The J call may not be correct, given that the DNA end is closer to TRBJ2-7. The length of the CDR3 is 18 residues. The germline gives CDR1 KGHDR, CDR2 SFDVKD. This CDR3 reads CATSDLPATSGSNNEQYF. CDR3 in DNA: TGTGCCACCAGTGATTTACCCGCCACTAGCGGGAGTAACAATGAGCAGTACTTC.

This chain uses TRBV7-2 with TRBJ2-4, with no clear D. V lost 1 base, J lost 0 bases, and 19 bases lay in between. This CDR3 comprises 19 residues. CDR1 is SGHTA and CDR2 is FQGNSA in the germline V gene. CDR3 sequence (DNA): TGTGCCAGCAGCTTAGATGATATCTCCACCCGGGCAGCCAAAAACATTCAGTACTTC. Translated: CASSLDDISTRAAKNIQYF.

As concerns this clonotype: The conserved closing phenylalanine or tryptophan is absent in this CDR3, likely reflecting a read error. Because the CDR3's place on the DNA is in doubt, the DNA is left out and the CDR3 is given as listed by TCRdb. This chain joins TRBV12-3 or TRBV12-4 and TRBJ2-6; the table assigns TRBD1, which was not confirmed against the DNA. The length of the CDR3 is 15 amino acids, counting both ends. This chain's CDR3 is CASSFEWAYEQYFGA.